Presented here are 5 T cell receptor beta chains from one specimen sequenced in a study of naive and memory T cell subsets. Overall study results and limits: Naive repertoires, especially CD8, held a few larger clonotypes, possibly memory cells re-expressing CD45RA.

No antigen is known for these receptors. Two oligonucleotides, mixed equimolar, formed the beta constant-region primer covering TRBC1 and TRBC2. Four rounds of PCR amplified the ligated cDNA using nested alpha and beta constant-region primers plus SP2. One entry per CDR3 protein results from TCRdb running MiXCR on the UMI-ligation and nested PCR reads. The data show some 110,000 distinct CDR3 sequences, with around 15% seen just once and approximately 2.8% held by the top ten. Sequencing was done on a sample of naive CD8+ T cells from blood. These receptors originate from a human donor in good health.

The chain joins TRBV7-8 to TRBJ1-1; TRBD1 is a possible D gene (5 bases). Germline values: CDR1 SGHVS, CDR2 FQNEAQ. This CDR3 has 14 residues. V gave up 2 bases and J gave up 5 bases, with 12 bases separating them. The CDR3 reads CASSLPDSLTEAFF. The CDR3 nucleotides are TGTGCCAGCAGCTTACCCGACAGCCTAACTGAAGCTTTCTTT.

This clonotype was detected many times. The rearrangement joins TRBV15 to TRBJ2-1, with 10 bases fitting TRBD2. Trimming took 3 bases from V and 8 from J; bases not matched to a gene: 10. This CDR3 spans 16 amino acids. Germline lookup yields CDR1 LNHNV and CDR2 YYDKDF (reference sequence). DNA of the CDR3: TGTGCCACCAGCAGTCCTAGCGGGGGAGCCGGGTATGAGCAGTTCTTC. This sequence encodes CATSSPSGGAGYEQFF.

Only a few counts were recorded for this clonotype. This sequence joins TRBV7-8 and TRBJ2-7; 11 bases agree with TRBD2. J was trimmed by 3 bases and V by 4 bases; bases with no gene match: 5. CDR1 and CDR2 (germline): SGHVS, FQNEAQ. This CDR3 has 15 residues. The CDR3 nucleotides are TGTGCCAGCAGCTACCGGACTAGCGGGTTCTACGAGCAGTACTTC. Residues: CASSYRTSGFYEQYF.

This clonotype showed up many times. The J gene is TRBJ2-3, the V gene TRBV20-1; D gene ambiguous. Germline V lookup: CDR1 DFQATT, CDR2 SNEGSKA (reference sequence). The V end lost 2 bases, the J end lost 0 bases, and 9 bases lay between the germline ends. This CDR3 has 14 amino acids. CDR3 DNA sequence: TGCAGTGCTAGATTGGCCCAAAGCACAGATACGCAGTATTTT. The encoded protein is CSARLAQSTDTQYF.

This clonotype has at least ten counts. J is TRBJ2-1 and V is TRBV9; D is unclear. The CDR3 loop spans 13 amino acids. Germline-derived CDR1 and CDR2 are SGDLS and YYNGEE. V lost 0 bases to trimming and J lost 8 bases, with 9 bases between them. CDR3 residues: CASSVEGWDEQFF. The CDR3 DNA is TGTGCCAGCAGCGTAGAGGGCTGGGATGAGCAGTTCTTC.